Listed below are T cell receptor beta chains from one sample, sequenced in a study of early T cells in non-severe SARS-CoV-2 infection. TCRdb re-analysed the 5' RACE reads in MiXCR, keeping a single row per CDR3 protein. Of 69,000 or so distinct CDR3 sequences listed, around 14% are singletons. The sequenced sample consisted of whole blood. These TCRs come from an adult who was a healthcare worker with PCR-confirmed SARS-CoV-2 infection or an uninfected control (not recorded which). The CDR3 runs from the conserved cysteine through the conserved F or W. Fields, in order: CDR3 DNA, CDR3 protein, J gene, D gene, V gene, clone size. D genes are given only for firm matches. Clone size is not always given. Where it is, it says once, few, many or a class for expanded clones.

cdr3_nt: TGTGCCAGCAGTCCCCAAGGGAATCAGCCCCAGCATTTT
cdr3_aa: CASSPQGNQPQHF
j_call: TRBJ1-5
d_call: .
v_call: TRBV6-6
clone_size: many

cdr3_nt: TGTGCCAGCAGTCGGACAGGGACCTCCTACGAGCAGTACTTC
cdr3_aa: CASSRTGTSYEQYF
j_call: TRBJ2-7
d_call: TRBD1
v_call: TRBV12-3/TRBV12-4
clone_size: few

cdr3_nt: TGTGCCAGCAGTGGCGAAGTTATTAACTGGCCGCAGTACTTC
cdr3_aa: CASSGEVINWPQYF
j_call: TRBJ2-7
d_call: .
v_call: TRBV3-1
clone_size: few

cdr3_nt: TGTGCCAGCACCTCTTCATACAATGAGCAGTTCTTC
cdr3_aa: CASTSSYNEQFF
j_call: TRBJ2-1
d_call: .
v_call: TRBV7-9
clone_size: many

cdr3_nt: TGTGCTAGTGGTTTGGTATTGGGGAAGAACACTGAAGCTTTCTTT
cdr3_aa: CASGLVLGKNTEAFF
j_call: TRBJ1-1
d_call: .
v_call: TRBV12-5
clone_size: few

cdr3_nt: TGCAGTGCTAGGCGGACTCCGAAGGAGCGGCAGTTCTTC
cdr3_aa: CSARRTPKERQFF
j_call: TRBJ2-1
d_call: .
v_call: TRBV20-1
clone_size: many

cdr3_nt: TGTGCCAGCAGTACCAGGACAGGGGGGGCGACTGAAGCTTTCTTT
cdr3_aa: CASSTRTGGATEAFF
j_call: TRBJ1-1
d_call: TRBD1
v_call: TRBV12-3/TRBV12-4
clone_size: many

cdr3_nt: TGTGCCAGCAGCTTAACTAGCGGGGGCCTCTACAATGAGCAGTTCTTC
cdr3_aa: CASSLTSGGLYNEQFF
j_call: TRBJ2-1
d_call: TRBD2
v_call: TRBV7-9
clone_size: many

cdr3_nt: TGTGCCAGCAGCTTGGTACAGGGGGGGAACACTGAAGCTTTCTTT
cdr3_aa: CASSLVQGGNTEAFF
j_call: TRBJ1-1
d_call: TRBD1
v_call: TRBV5-4
clone_size: few

cdr3_nt: TGTGCCAGCACCCTAAGCCAGACAGCAGTTAACTATGGCTACACCTTC
cdr3_aa: CASTLSQTAVNYGYTF
j_call: TRBJ1-2
d_call: .
v_call: TRBV3-1
clone_size: many

cdr3_nt: TGTGCCAGCAGCCAAGATCTGGGGGATTCACCCCTCCACTTT
cdr3_aa: CASSQDLGDSPLHF
j_call: TRBJ1-6
d_call: .
v_call: TRBV14
clone_size: .

cdr3_nt: TGTGCCAGCAGCTCGAGGGCAATAGTCTACGAGCAGTACTTC
cdr3_aa: CASSSRAIVYEQYF
j_call: TRBJ2-7
d_call: .
v_call: TRBV11-2
clone_size: .

cdr3_nt: TGCGCCAGCGGGGGACAGCTTAATTCACCCCTCCACTTT
cdr3_aa: CASGGQLNSPLHF
j_call: TRBJ1-6
d_call: TRBD1
v_call: TRBV10-2
clone_size: many

cdr3_nt: TGTGCCAGCAGTCCCCGGGGGGGACAGAACCAGTACTTC
cdr3_aa: CASSPRGGQNQYF
j_call: TRBJ2-5
d_call: .
v_call: TRBV12-3/TRBV12-4
clone_size: .

cdr3_nt: TGCAGCGCATTAAGGACAACGATGACTGAGCAGTTCTTC
cdr3_aa: CSALRTTMTEQFF
j_call: TRBJ2-1
d_call: .
v_call: TRBV29-1
clone_size: few

cdr3_nt: TGTGCCAGCTCACCCGCAAGCTCCTACAATGAGCAGTTCTTC
cdr3_aa: CASSPASSYNEQFF
j_call: TRBJ2-1
d_call: .
v_call: TRBV18
clone_size: many

cdr3_nt: TGCGCCAGCAGCTTAAGAGGAAAGACAGGGGAAGACGAGCAGTACTTC
cdr3_aa: CASSLRGKTGEDEQYF
j_call: TRBJ2-7
d_call: TRBD1
v_call: TRBV5-1
clone_size: many

cdr3_nt: TGTGCCAGCAGCGTTCAGGGGGCGGGAAACGAGCAGTACTTC
cdr3_aa: CASSVQGAGNEQYF
j_call: TRBJ2-7
d_call: TRBD1
v_call: TRBV9
clone_size: many

cdr3_nt: TGCGCCAGCAGCTTGGTGACAGGGGCTGCCTACGAGCAGTACTTC
cdr3_aa: CASSLVTGAAYEQYF
j_call: TRBJ2-7
d_call: TRBD1
v_call: TRBV5-1
clone_size: .

cdr3_nt: TGTGCCAGCAGGATTCAAGGGGGTAATTCACCCCTCCACTTT
cdr3_aa: CASRIQGGNSPLHF
j_call: TRBJ1-6
d_call: .
v_call: TRBV5-6
clone_size: .

cdr3_nt: TGTGCCAGCGAGGGACTAGCGGGAAACACCGGGGAGCTGTTTTTT
cdr3_aa: CASEGLAGNTGELFF
j_call: TRBJ2-2
d_call: TRBD2
v_call: TRBV18
clone_size: .

cdr3_nt: TGCGCCAGCAGCTTGTGGAGACAGGACGCATCCTACGAGCAGTACTTC
cdr3_aa: CASSLWRQDASYEQYF
j_call: TRBJ2-7
d_call: .
v_call: TRBV5-1
clone_size: .

cdr3_nt: TGTGCCAGCATCTTCTGGGGACTAGCGGGAGAGAGGCCCCGGTTCTTC
cdr3_aa: CASIFWGLAGERPRFF
j_call: TRBJ2-1
d_call: TRBD2
v_call: TRBV5-6
clone_size: .

cdr3_nt: TGTGCCAGCTCAGGGGCGGCCGATACGCAGTATTTT
cdr3_aa: CASSGAADTQYF
j_call: TRBJ2-3
d_call: .
v_call: TRBV18
clone_size: many

cdr3_nt: TGTGCCAGCAGCTTGGACGGGAGCCCCTACGAGCAGTACTTC
cdr3_aa: CASSLDGSPYEQYF
j_call: TRBJ2-7
d_call: .
v_call: TRBV5-4
clone_size: many

cdr3_nt: TGCAGCGTGGACAAAAGAGACTATGGCTACACCTTC
cdr3_aa: CSVDKRDYGYTF
j_call: TRBJ1-2
d_call: .
v_call: TRBV29-1
clone_size: .

cdr3_nt: TGTGCCAGCATGCGGGGGGACCAAGAGACCCAGTACTTC
cdr3_aa: CASMRGDQETQYF
j_call: TRBJ2-5
d_call: TRBD2
v_call: TRBV2
clone_size: many

cdr3_nt: TGTGCCAGCAGCCCACTGCTTGCTAGCGGGAGCAATGGCGGGGAGCTGTCTTTT
cdr3_aa: CASSPLLASGSNGGELSF
j_call: TRBJ2-2
d_call: TRBD2
v_call: TRBV3-1
clone_size: .

cdr3_nt: TGTGCCAGCAGTTTACAAGCGGCCCAGCATTTT
cdr3_aa: CASSLQAAQHF
j_call: TRBJ1-5
d_call: .
v_call: TRBV12-3/TRBV12-4
clone_size: many

cdr3_nt: TGTGCCAGCAGCTTAGCACAGAGCTCCTACGAGCAGTACTTC
cdr3_aa: CASSLAQSSYEQYF
j_call: TRBJ2-7
d_call: .
v_call: TRBV7-2
clone_size: few

cdr3_nt: TGTGCCAGCAGAACCGGGACAGGGAGGGCAGATACGCAGTATTTT
cdr3_aa: CASRTGTGRADTQYF
j_call: TRBJ2-3
d_call: TRBD1
v_call: TRBV11-1
clone_size: few

cdr3_nt: TGCGCCAGCAGCCTACTCGGGACAGGGCCTGAAGCTTTCTTT
cdr3_aa: CASSLLGTGPEAFF
j_call: TRBJ1-1
d_call: TRBD1
v_call: TRBV5-1
clone_size: .

cdr3_nt: TGTGCCAGCAGTTTCCGGGGAAATGAGCAGTTCTTC
cdr3_aa: CASSFRGNEQFF
j_call: TRBJ2-1
d_call: .
v_call: TRBV28
clone_size: .

cdr3_nt: TGTGCCACCAGTGATATCCGGCGAGGAGGGGTCAATGAGCAGTTCTTC
cdr3_aa: CATSDIRRGGVNEQFF
j_call: TRBJ2-1
d_call: .
v_call: TRBV24-1
clone_size: many

cdr3_nt: TGTGCCTCCTATGCAAGCGGCCGGGCAGATACGCAGTATTTT
cdr3_aa: CASYASGRADTQYF
j_call: TRBJ2-3
d_call: .
v_call: TRBV27
clone_size: .

cdr3_nt: TGTGCCAGCAACTTGGACAGGGGTTACGAGCAGTACTTC
cdr3_aa: CASNLDRGYEQYF
j_call: TRBJ2-7
d_call: TRBD1
v_call: TRBV6-1
clone_size: .

cdr3_nt: TGTGCCAGCACGAGGGCTCTAGCCTCTTCCTACGAGCAGTACTTC
cdr3_aa: CASTRALASSYEQYF
j_call: TRBJ2-7
d_call: .
v_call: TRBV2
clone_size: many

cdr3_nt: TGTGCCAGCAGCGCCAGAGACCAAGAGACCCAGTACTTC
cdr3_aa: CASSARDQETQYF
j_call: TRBJ2-5
d_call: .
v_call: TRBV7-9
clone_size: .

cdr3_nt: TGTGCCAGCAGCTTTTCCGGCCAGGGGGCGGGAGAGCAGTACTTC
cdr3_aa: CASSFSGQGAGEQYF
j_call: TRBJ2-7
d_call: TRBD1
v_call: TRBV11-2
clone_size: .

cdr3_nt: TGTGCCAGCAGCACTCTCAGGGGTCCCAATTCACCCCTCCACTTT
cdr3_aa: CASSTLRGPNSPLHF
j_call: TRBJ1-6
d_call: .
v_call: TRBV7-8
clone_size: many

cdr3_nt: TGTGCCACCAGTGATTTTAGGGGTGAGCAGTTCTTC
cdr3_aa: CATSDFRGEQFF
j_call: TRBJ2-1
d_call: .
v_call: TRBV24-1
clone_size: many

cdr3_nt: TGTGCCAGCAGTTGGGACGTAGGGGGAGAGCAGTACTTC
cdr3_aa: CASSWDVGGEQYF
j_call: TRBJ2-7
d_call: .
v_call: TRBV28
clone_size: .

cdr3_nt: TGTGCCAGCACCGCCTATGGGCGGACAGATACGCAGTATTTT
cdr3_aa: CASTAYGRTDTQYF
j_call: TRBJ2-3
d_call: .
v_call: TRBV27
clone_size: .

cdr3_nt: TGTGCCAGCAGGGCAAGCGAGCAAGAGACCCAGTACTTC
cdr3_aa: CASRASEQETQYF
j_call: TRBJ2-5
d_call: .
v_call: TRBV6-2/TRBV6-3
clone_size: .

cdr3_nt: TGTGCCAGCAGGTCTGGCCGCGGGAGAACAGATACGCAGTATTTT
cdr3_aa: CASRSGRGRTDTQYF
j_call: TRBJ2-3
d_call: TRBD2
v_call: TRBV6-2/TRBV6-3
clone_size: .